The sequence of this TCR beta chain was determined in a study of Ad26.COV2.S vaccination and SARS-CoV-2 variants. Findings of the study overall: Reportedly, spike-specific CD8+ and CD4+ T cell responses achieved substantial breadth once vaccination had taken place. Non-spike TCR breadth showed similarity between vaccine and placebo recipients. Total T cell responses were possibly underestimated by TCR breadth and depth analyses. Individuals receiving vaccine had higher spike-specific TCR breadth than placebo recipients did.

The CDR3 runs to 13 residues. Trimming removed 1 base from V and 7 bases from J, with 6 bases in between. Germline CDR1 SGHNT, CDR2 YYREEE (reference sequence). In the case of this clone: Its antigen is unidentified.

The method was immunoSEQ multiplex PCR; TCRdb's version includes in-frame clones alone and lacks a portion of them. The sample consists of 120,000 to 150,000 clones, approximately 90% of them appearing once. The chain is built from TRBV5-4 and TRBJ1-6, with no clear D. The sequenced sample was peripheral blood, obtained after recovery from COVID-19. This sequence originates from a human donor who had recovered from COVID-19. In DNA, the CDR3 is TGTGCCAGCAGCTTGTGGGAGAATTCACCCCTCCACTTT. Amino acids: CASSLWENSPLHF.